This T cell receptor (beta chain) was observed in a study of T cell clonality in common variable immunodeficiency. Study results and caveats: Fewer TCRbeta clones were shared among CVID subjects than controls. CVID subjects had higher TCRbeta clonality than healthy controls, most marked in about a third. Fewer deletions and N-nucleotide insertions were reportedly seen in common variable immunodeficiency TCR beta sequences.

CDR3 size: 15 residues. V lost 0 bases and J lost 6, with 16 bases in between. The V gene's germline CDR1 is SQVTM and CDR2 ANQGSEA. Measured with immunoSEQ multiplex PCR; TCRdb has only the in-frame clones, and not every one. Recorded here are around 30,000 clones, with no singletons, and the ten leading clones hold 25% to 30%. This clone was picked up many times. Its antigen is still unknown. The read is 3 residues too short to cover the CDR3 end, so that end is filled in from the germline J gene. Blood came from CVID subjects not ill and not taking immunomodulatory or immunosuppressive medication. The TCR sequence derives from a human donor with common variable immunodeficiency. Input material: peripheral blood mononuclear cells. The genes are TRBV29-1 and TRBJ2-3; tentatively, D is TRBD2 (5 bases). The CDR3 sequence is CSVEDISGPTDTQYF. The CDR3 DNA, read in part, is TGCAGCGTTGAAGATATCAGCGGCCCCACGGATACG.